These T cell receptor beta chains were read from a single sample in a study of T cells in Graves' hyperthyroidism and ophthalmopathy. TCRdb reanalysed the multiplex PCR reads using MiXCR and keeps one entry per CDR3 protein. The sample holds hundreds of thousands of distinct CDR3 sequences, more than 30% seen once. Sequencing was carried out using blood. Receptors were obtained from a man aged 18 to 30 with Graves' hyperthyroidism. The CDR3 runs from the conserved cysteine through the conserved F or W. A D gene is named only where the DNA matches it firmly. Expanded clones get a size class; other rows say once, few or many, or leave the size out.

v_gene	j_gene	abundance	d_gene	CDR3nt	CDR3aa
TRBV2	TRBJ2-7	.	TRBD2	TGTGCCAGCAGAGGGACTAGCGGGAGGTTCCCCTACGAGCAGTACTTC	CASRGTSGRFPYEQYF
TRBV7-2	TRBJ1-1	.	TRBD1	TGTGCCAGCAGCTTAGGGAGGTCAGGGGGCGATGGGGCTTTCTTT	CASSLGRSGGDGAFF
TRBV10-2	TRBJ1-5	.	TRBD1	TGCGCCAGCAGTGAGACAGGGGCCCCCCCCCGAGGGCCCCAGCATTTT	CASSETGAPPRGPQHF
TRBV7-2	TRBJ1-5	many	.	TGTGCCAGCAGCCAAGGGGTTAGACAGCCCCAGCATTTT	CASSQGVRQPQHF
TRBV20-1	TRBJ1-2	many	.	TGCAGTGCTCTCCCCCCGGCCGCACACTATGGCTACACCTTC	CSALPPAAHYGYTF
TRBV29-1	TRBJ2-7	many	.	TGCAGCGCAGGAAGACAGTACGAGCAGTACTTC	CSAGRQYEQYF
TRBV20-1	TRBJ1-5	.	.	TGCAGTGCTAGACTTACTAGCGGGGAGCCCCAGCATTTT	CSARLTSGEPQHF
TRBV29-1	TRBJ2-2	.	.	TGCAGCGGTGGGCAGCCCGGGGAGCTGTTTTTT	CSGGQPGELFF
TRBV20-1	TRBJ1-6	few	.	TGCAGTGCTAGAGCCGACTCGGACAGCCTCTATAATTCACCCCTCCACTTT	CSARADSDSLYNSPLHF
TRBV7-9	TRBJ2-7	many	.	TGTGCCAGCAGACCCGACAGCGGGGAGCAGTACTTC	CASRPDSGEQYF
TRBV2	TRBJ1-1	.	.	TGTGCCAGCAGTTTCGACAGTGAGAACACTGAAGCTTTCTTT	CASSFDSENTEAFF
TRBV28	TRBJ2-2	few	.	TGTGCCAGCAGAGAGAACGGGGAGCTGTTTTTT	CASRENGELFF
TRBV29-1	TRBJ2-7	many	.	TGCAGCGCCTTCTACGAGCAGTACTTC	CSAFYEQYF